This TCR beta chain was captured in a study of a mutant IDH1 vaccine in newly diagnosed glioma. This CDR3 contains 17 residues. V lost 4 bases and J lost 0, with 15 bases in between. Germline-derived CDR1 and CDR2 are SEHNR and FQNEAQ (reference sequence). Some clones are missing from TCRdb's copy, which holds only in-frame ones; the method was immunoSEQ multiplex PCR. In the table there are about 30,000 clones, roughly four fifths of which are singletons. Concerning this clone itself: What it binds is unknown.

Time point denoted: week 35, safety follow-up. The content of each vaccine dose was 300 ug of mutant IDH1 20-mer peptide, and topical imiquimod accompanied it. Eight vaccinations went to patients in weeks 1, 3, 5, 7, 11, 15, 19, 23. V and J are TRBV7-9 and TRBJ1-4; D is perhaps TRBD1 (5 bases). The sequencing here drew on PBMCs, taken from a glioma patient whose treatment included an IDH1 peptide vaccine. The origin of this receptor is a man aged 30 to 45 with glioma. The CDR3 coding sequence is TGTGCCAGCAGCTACAAAAGGGGCGGTTCAACTAATGAAAAACTGTTTTTT. Its translation is CASSYKRGGSTNEKLFF.